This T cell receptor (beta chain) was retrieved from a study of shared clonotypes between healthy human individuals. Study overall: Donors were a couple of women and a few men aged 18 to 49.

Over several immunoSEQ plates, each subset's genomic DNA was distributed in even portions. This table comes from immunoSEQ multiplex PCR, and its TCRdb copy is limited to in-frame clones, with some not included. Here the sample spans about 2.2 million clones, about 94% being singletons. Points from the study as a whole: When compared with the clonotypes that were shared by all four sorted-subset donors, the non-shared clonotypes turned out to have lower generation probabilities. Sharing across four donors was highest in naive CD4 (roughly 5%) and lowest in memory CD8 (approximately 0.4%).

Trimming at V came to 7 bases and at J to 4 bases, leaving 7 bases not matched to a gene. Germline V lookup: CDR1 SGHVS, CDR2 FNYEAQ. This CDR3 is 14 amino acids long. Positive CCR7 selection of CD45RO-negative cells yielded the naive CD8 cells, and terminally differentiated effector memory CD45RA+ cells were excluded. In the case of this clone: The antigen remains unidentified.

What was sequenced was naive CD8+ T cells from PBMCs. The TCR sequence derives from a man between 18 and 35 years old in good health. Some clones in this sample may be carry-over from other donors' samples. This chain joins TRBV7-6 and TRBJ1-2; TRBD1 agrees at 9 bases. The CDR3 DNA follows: TGTGCCAGCACGCACAGGGGGCCTCCCTATGGCTACACCTTC. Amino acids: CASTHRGPPYGYTF. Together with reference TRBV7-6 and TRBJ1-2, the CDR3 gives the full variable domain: GAGVSQSPRYKVTKRGQDVALRCDPISGHVSLYWYRQALGQGPEFLTYFNYEAQQDKSGLPNDRFSAERPEGSISTLTIQRTEQRDSAMYRCASTHRGPPYGYTFGSGTRLTVV.